One and the same sample provided the 21 T cell receptor beta chains below, sequenced in a study of T cells in localized non-small cell lung cancer. Sequencing used immunoSEQ multiplex PCR; TCRdb keeps in-frame clones, though not all of them. The table shows fewer than 20,000 clones, with 75% to 90% occurring only once. Specimen: peripheral blood, collected before any cancer treatment. The receptors shown here come from a man aged 35-69 years with stage I lung adenocarcinoma.

The V and J genes are TRBV27 and TRBJ2-4; D may correspond to TRBD1 or TRBD2 (6 bases each). V shed 3 bases and J shed 7 bases, with 13 bases lying between them. The CDR3 spans 14 residues. Germline V gene lookup returns CDR1 MNHEY and CDR2 SMNVEV (reference sequence). The CDR3 reads CASSFSIGGNIQYF. In nucleotides, the CDR3 is TGTGCCAGCAGTTTCTCAATCGGGGGCAACATTCAGTACTTC.

The chain employs TRBV9 and TRBJ2-2; D possibly corresponds to TRBD1 (6 bases). The CDR3 has 14 amino acids. Germline loops: CDR1 SGDLS, CDR2 YYNGEE. V lost 5 bases and J lost 11, with 19 bases in between. The CDR3 coding sequence is TGTGCCAGCAGTCCTACCGGGACAATAGTTGAGCTGTTTTTT. Its protein is CASSPTGTIVELFF.

The chain joins TRBV11-2 to TRBJ2-2; no firm D call. This CDR3 contains 14 residues. With 1 base removed from V and 7 bases from J, the gap between germline ends came to 10 bases. In germline, CDR1 is SGHAT, CDR2 FQNNGV. Written as DNA, the CDR3 is TGTGCCAGCAGCTTAGGCTCTTTAAGCGGGGAGCTGTTTTTT. Translation gives CASSLGSLSGELFF.

The genes are TRBV2 and TRBJ1-1; D not certain. From germline, CDR1 is SNHLY and CDR2 FYNNEI. Between the trimmed V and J ends, which lost 7 bases and 5 bases, there was a span of 17 bases. The CDR3 contains 14 residues. Written as DNA, the CDR3 is TGTGCCAGCACCCCACGGGTAGGAATGACTGAAGCTTTCTTT. Its protein product is CASTPRVGMTEAFF.

As DNA, the CDR3 is TGCGCCAGCAGCCAGAGGGGACAGAACACCGGGGAGCTGTTTTTT. As protein: CASSQRGQNTGELFF. The V call is TRBV4-1, the J call TRBJ2-2; D is perhaps TRBD1 (6 bases). V lost 3 bases and J lost 1, with 9 bases in between. The CDR3 totals 15 residues. Germline CDR1 reads MGHRA; CDR2 reads YSYEKL.

This chain connects TRBV10-3 to TRBJ1-6; no definite D call. Trimming shortened V by 2 bases and J by 7 bases, and 6 bases separated the two germline ends. CDR1 is ENHRY and CDR2 is SYGVKD in the germline V gene. This CDR3 has 13 amino acids. The CDR3 loop is CAISEAQNSPLHF. DNA for the CDR3: TGTGCCATCAGTGAGGCACAGAATTCACCCCTCCACTTT.

The chain uses TRBV2 and TRBJ2-3; 8 nucleotides match TRBD1. Germline assignment: CDR1 SNHLY and CDR2 FYNNEI. This CDR3 contains 14 residues. J gave up 0 bases and V 7 bases, and 3 bases lay outside the gene matches. The CDR3 DNA reads as TGTGCCAGCACGACAGGGGTCAGCACAGATACGCAGTATTTT. It yields the protein CASTTGVSTDTQYF.

This chain connects TRBV5-1 to TRBJ2-1; D uncertain. Germline CDR1 SGHRS, CDR2 YFSETQ. The CDR3 is 15 residues long. Trimming shortened V by 2 bases and J by 9 bases, and 18 bases separated the two germline ends. The CDR3 region has the DNA TGCGCCAGCAGCTTTTTGACCGCCGATGAGGCTGAGCAGTTCTTC. Its translation: CASSFLTADEAEQFF.

The chain couples TRBV5-8 to TRBJ1-5, with TRBD1 as a possible D gene (6 bases). Germline lookup yields CDR1 SGHTS and CDR2 YDEGEE. The CDR3 has 14 residues. The ends were cut back, 3 bases at V and 4 bases at J, with 11 bases in the middle. CDR3 sequence: CASSSGQPNQPQHF. The CDR3 DNA reads TGTGCCAGCAGCTCCGGACAGCCTAATCAGCCCCAGCATTTT.

The chain recombines TRBV6-1 with TRBJ1-5; D not resolved. CDR3 length equals 13 residues. The V gene lost 8 bases and the J gene lost 0 bases, with 8 bases spanning the gap. The germline CDR1 and CDR2 sequences are MNHNS and SASEGT. CDR3 sequence reads: CASGRDSNQPQHF. The CDR3 bases are TGTGCCAGCGGGAGGGATAGCAATCAGCCCCAGCATTTT.

The J gene is TRBJ2-2, the V gene TRBV10-2; TRBD1 is a possible D gene (6 bases). CDR3 length: 17 residues. In germline, CDR1 is WSHSY, CDR2 SAAADI. The V end was cut by 6 bases, the J end by 2 bases, with 19 bases between. The CDR3 loop reads CASRLTGSGANTGELFF. The CDR3 DNA is TGCGCCAGCAGACTCACAGGGTCCGGGGCTAACACCGGGGAGCTGTTTTTT.

This rearrangement joins TRBV7-9 to TRBJ2-3; 7 nucleotides line up with TRBD2. This CDR3 comprises 15 residues. CDR1 SEHNR and CDR2 FQNEAQ come from the germline V gene (reference sequence). The V gene end was trimmed by 3 bases and the J gene end by 2 bases; junction bases not matched to a gene: 5. In DNA, the CDR3 is TGTGCCAGCAGCTTTATAGCGGGTTACACAGATACGCAGTATTTT. Encoded protein: CASSFIAGYTDTQYF. The full variable domain, completed using reference TRBV7-9 and TRBJ2-3, is DTGVSQNPRHKITKRGQNVTFRCDPISEHNRLYWYRQTLGQGPEFLTYFQNEAQLEKSRLLSDRFSAERPKGSFSTLEIQRTEQGDSAMYLCASSFIAGYTDTQYFGPGTRLTVL.

The chain uses TRBV19 and TRBJ2-6; D unclear. The V end lost 1 base, the J end lost 0 bases, and 7 bases lay between the germline ends. Germline V gives CDR1 LNHDA, CDR2 SQIVND (reference sequence). This CDR3 comprises 16 residues. The CDR3 loop is CASSIGVPSGANVLTF. Written as DNA, the CDR3 is TGTGCCAGTAGTATAGGGGTCCCCTCTGGGGCCAACGTCCTGACTTTC.

The rearrangement joins TRBV10-1 to TRBJ2-1, with no clear D. CDR3 length: 9 amino acids. V lost 10 bases, J lost 16 bases, and 14 bases lay in between. Germline values: CDR1 WNHNN, CDR2 SYGVQD (reference sequence). CDR3 in amino acids: CATPASNFF. In DNA form, the CDR3 reads TGCGCCACCCCGGCATCTAATTTCTTC.

J is TRBJ2-7 and V is TRBV28; 7 bases agree with TRBD2. V was clipped by 5 bases and J by 3 bases; unmatched bases: 7. The CDR3 runs to 14 residues. Germline V gene data show CDR1 as MDHEN and CDR2 as SYDVKM. CDR3 protein: CASSLRGLGYEQYF. The CDR3 nucleotides are TGTGCCAGCAGTCTTCGAGGACTAGGCTACGAGCAGTACTTC.

The CDR3, as DNA: TGTGCCAGCAGCTTGTGGGGAGAGGAGACCCAGTACTTC. The encoded protein is CASSLWGEETQYF. This chain uses TRBV5-4 with TRBJ2-5; TRBD2 might be the D (5 bases). Trimming left V 1 base short and J 5 bases short, with 9 bases between. Per germline, CDR1 SGHNT and CDR2 YYREEE (reference sequence). The CDR3 covers 13 residues.

The CDR3 nucleotides read TGTGCCACCAGCAGACCACCCGGGACTAGCGGGAGAGCGCGAGAGCAGTACTTC. Protein sequence: CATSRPPGTSGRAREQYF. This sequence joins TRBV15 and TRBJ2-7; the match to TRBD2 covers 14 bases. Germline V gene lookup returns CDR1 LNHNV and CDR2 YYDKDF (reference sequence). Losses at the gene ends were 2 bases for V and 7 bases for J; bases not matched to a gene: 13. This CDR3 comprises 18 residues.

This chain connects TRBV28 to TRBJ2-7; weak D call: TRBD2 (6 bases). Trimming cost V 6 bases and J 4 bases, with 13 bases left between them. The CDR3 spans 13 residues. Germline V gene lookup returns CDR1 MDHEN and CDR2 SYDVKM. The CDR3: CASSRAAGYEQYF. The CDR3 bases are TGTGCCAGCAGCAGAGCCGCGGGATACGAGCAGTACTTC.

This clone has a handful of counts. CDR3 residues: CASSESLADLPSYTDTQYF. DNA for the CDR3: TGCGCCAGCAGTGAGTCACTAGCGGACCTACCCTCTTACACAGATACGCAGTATTTT. V usage is TRBV10-2 and J usage is TRBJ2-3, with 8 bases fitting TRBD2. The CDR3 extends over 19 amino acids. Unmatched junction bases numbered 13, after V lost 0 bases and J lost 2 bases. The germline V gene has CDR1 WSHSY and CDR2 SAAADI.

A few counts support this clone. This chain uses TRBV6-5 with TRBJ1-4; weak D call: TRBD1 (5 bases). Germline V gene lookup returns CDR1 MNHEY and CDR2 SVGAGI. V was cut by 3 bases and J by 3 bases, with 8 bases left in between. This CDR3 has 14 residues. The CDR3 spells CASSYGGSNEKLFF. For the CDR3, the DNA is TGTGCCAGCAGTTATGGGGGGTCTAATGAAAAACTGTTTTTT.

V is TRBV4-1 and J is TRBJ1-4; D unclear. The CDR3 has 15 residues. Trimming took off 5 bases at V and 2 bases at J, with 12 bases between the two ends. CDR1 and CDR2 (germline): MGHRA, YSYEKL. As DNA, the CDR3 is TGCGCCAGCAGCGGGTTGCTTGGGACTAATGAAAAACTGTTTTTT. As protein: CASSGLLGTNEKLFF.